This T cell receptor (beta chain) emerged from a study of CD8 T cells in ankylosing spondylitis. This clonotype was observed at least ten times. V lost 4 bases to trimming and J lost 8 bases; unmatched junction nucleotides: 10. Looked up from germline, CDR1 is DFQATT and CDR2 is SNEGSKA (reference sequence). The CDR3 runs 15 residues. TCRdb analysed the 5' RACE reads with MiXCR anew, one entry per CDR3 protein. The table shows hundreds of thousands of distinct CDR3 sequences, with 8% to 9.5% occurring only once. This clonotype was sampled from a male donor with ankylosing spondylitis or in good health (not recorded which). This chain joins TRBV20-1 and TRBJ2-1; 11 bases match TRBD2. Sequences were obtained from blood, either unsorted or a sorted T cell fraction (not recorded which). CDR3 bases: TGCAGTGCTAAGAGCAGGCTAGCGGGAGGCTATGAGCAGTTCTTC. Translated: CSAKSRLAGGYEQFF.